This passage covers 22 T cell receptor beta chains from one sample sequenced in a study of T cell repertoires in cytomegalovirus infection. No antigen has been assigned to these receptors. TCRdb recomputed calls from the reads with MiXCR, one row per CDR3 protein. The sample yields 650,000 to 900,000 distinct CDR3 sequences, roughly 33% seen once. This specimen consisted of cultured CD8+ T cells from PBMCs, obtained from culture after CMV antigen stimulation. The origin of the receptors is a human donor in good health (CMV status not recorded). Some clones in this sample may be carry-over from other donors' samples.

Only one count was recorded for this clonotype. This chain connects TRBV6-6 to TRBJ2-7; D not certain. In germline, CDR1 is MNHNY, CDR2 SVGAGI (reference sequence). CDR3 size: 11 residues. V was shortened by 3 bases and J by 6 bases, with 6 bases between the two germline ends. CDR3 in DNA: TGTGCCAGCAGTTATCCCAGCGAGCAGTACTTC. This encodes CASSYPSEQYF.

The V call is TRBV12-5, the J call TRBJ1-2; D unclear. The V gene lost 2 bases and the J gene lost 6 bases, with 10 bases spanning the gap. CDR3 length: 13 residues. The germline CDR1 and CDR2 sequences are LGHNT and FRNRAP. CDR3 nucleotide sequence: TGTGCTAGTGGTTTGCGGTTGATAGATGGCTACACCTTC. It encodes CASGLRLIDGYTF.

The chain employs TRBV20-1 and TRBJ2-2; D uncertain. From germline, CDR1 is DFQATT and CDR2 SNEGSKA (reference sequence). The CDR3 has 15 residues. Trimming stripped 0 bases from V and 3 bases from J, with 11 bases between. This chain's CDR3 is CSARDLVVDTGELFF. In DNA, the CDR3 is TGCAGTGCTAGAGATTTGGTGGTCGACACCGGGGAGCTGTTTTTT.

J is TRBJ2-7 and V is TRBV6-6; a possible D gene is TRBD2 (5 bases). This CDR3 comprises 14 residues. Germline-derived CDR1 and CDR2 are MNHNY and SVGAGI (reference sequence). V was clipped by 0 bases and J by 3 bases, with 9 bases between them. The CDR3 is CASSYSEDCYEQYV. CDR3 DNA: TGTGCCAGCAGTTACTCGGAGGACTGCTACGAGCAGTACGTC.

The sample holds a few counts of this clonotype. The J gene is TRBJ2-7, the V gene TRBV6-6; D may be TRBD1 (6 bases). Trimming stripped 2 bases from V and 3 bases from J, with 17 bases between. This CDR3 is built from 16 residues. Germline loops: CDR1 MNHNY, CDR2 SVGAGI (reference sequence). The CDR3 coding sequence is TGTGCCAGCAGTTACGGGGGCCCGGGCGCTGACTACGAGCAGTACGTC. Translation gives CASSYGGPGADYEQYV.

The DNA for the CDR3 is TGTGCCAGCAGCCAGACGGGCGGGACGGGGGAGACCCAGTACTTC. Amino acid sequence: CASSQTGGTGETQYF. The chain couples TRBV14 to TRBJ2-5, with D maybe TRBD2 (6 bases). The V gene's germline CDR1 is SGHDN and CDR2 FVKESK. This CDR3 is 15 amino acids long. The V gene lost 3 bases and the J gene lost 5 bases, with 16 bases spanning the gap.

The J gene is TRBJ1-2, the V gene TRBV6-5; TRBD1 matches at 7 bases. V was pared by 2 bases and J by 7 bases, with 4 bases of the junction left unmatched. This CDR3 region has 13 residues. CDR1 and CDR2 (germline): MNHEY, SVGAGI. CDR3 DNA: TGTGCCAGCAGTTACGAGACAGGGTCTGGCTACACCTTC. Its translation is CASSYETGSGYTF.

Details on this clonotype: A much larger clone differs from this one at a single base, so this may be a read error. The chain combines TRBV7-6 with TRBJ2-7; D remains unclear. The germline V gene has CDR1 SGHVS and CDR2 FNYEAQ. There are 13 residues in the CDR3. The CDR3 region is CVSSLEAAYEQYF. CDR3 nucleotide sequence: TGTGTCAGCAGCTTAGAGGCAGCTTACGAGCAGTACTTC.

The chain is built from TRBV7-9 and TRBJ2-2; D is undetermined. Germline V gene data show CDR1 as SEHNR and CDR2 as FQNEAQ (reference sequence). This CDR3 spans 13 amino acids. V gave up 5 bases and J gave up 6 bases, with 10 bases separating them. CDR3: CASSNREPGELFF. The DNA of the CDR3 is TGTGCCAGCAGCAACAGAGAGCCCGGGGAGCTGTTTTTT.

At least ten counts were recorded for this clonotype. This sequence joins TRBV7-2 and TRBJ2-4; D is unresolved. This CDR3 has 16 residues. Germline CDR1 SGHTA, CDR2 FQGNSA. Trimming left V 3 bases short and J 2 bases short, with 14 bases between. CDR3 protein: CASSLGTAVTKNIQYF. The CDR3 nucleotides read TGTGCCAGCAGCTTGGGAACAGCCGTAACCAAAAACATTCAGTACTTC.

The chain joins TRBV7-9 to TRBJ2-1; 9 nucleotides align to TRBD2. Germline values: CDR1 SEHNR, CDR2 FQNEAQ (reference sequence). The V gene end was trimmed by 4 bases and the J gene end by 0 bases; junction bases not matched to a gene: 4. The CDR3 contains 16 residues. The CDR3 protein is CASSSPSGASYNEQFF. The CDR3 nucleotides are TGTGCCAGCAGCTCCCCTAGCGGGGCCTCCTACAATGAGCAGTTCTTC. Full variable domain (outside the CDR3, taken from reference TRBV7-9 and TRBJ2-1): DTGVSQNPRHKITKRGQNVTFRCDPISEHNRLYWYRQTLGQGPEFLTYFQNEAQLEKSRLLSDRFSAERPKGSFSTLEIQRTEQGDSAMYLCASSSPSGASYNEQFFGPGTRLTVL.

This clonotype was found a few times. The CDR3 here is CASSINRGQKLFF. For the CDR3, the DNA is TGTGCCAGCAGCATTAACAGGGGGCAAAAACTGTTTTTT. The V gene is TRBV7-6, the J gene TRBJ1-4; 9 nucleotides agree with TRBD1. Losses at the gene ends were 5 bases for V and 9 bases for J; bases not matched to a gene: 4. This CDR3 comprises 13 residues. Germline CDR1 and CDR2: SGHVS and FNYEAQ.

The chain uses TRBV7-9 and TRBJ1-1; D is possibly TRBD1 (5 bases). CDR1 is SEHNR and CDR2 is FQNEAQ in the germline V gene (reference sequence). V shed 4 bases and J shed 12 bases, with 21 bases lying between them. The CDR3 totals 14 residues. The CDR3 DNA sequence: TGTGCCAGCAGCTCTGGGACTCTTCCCTCCCAAACTTTCTTT. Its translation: CASSSGTLPSQTFF.

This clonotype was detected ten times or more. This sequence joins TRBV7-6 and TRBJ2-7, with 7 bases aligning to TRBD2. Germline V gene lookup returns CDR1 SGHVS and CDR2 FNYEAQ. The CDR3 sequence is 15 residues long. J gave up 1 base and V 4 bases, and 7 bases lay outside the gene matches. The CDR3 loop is CASSSGAGLSYEQYF. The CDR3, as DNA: TGTGCCAGCAGCTCGGGAGCGGGACTATCCTACGAGCAGTACTTC.

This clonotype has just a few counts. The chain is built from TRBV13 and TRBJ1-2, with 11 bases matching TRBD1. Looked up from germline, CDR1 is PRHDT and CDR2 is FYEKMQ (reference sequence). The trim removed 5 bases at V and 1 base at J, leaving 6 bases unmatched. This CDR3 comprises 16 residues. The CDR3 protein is CASSGQGQGDNYGYTF. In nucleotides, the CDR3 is TGTGCCAGCAGCGGACAGGGACAGGGGGATAACTATGGCTACACCTTC.

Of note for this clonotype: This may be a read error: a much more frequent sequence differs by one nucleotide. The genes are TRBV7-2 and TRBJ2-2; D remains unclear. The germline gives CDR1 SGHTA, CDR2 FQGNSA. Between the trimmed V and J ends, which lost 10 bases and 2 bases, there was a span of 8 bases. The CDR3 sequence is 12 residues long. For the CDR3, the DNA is TGTGCCACCCAGACCAACACCGGGGAGCTGTTTTTT. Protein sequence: CATQTNTGELFF.

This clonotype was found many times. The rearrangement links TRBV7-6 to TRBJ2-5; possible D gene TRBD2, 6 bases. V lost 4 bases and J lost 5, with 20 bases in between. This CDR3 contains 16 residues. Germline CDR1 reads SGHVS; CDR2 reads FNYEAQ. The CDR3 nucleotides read TGTGCCAGCAGCTCGGGACTCTGGGTGTTACAGGAGACCCAGTACTTC. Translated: CASSSGLWVLQETQYF.

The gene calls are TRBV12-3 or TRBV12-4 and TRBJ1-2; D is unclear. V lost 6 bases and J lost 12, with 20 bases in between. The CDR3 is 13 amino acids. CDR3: CASSHDISLDDTF. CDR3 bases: TGTGCCAGCAGCCACGACATATCTCTTGACGACACCTTC.

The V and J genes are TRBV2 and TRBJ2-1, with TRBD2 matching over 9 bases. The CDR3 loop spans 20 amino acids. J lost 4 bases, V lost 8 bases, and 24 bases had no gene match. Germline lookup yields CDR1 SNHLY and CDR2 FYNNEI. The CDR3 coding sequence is TGTGCCAGCGCTCTCCCTGGGGCTAGCGGGGCCCGTGCGGGGTACAATGAGCAGTTCTTC. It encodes CASALPGASGARAGYNEQFF.

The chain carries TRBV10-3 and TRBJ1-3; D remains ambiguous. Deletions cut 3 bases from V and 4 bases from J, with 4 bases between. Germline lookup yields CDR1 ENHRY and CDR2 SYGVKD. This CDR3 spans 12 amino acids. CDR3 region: CAISENGNTIYF. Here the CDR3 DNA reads TGTGCCATCAGTGAAAACGGAAACACCATATATTTT.

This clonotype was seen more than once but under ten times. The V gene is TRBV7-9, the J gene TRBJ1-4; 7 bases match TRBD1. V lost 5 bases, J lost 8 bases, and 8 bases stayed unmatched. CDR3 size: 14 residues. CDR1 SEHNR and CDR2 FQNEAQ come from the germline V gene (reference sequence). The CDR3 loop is CASSRQGVQEKLFF. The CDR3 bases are TGTGCCAGCAGCCGACAGGGTGTGCAGGAAAAACTGTTTTTT.

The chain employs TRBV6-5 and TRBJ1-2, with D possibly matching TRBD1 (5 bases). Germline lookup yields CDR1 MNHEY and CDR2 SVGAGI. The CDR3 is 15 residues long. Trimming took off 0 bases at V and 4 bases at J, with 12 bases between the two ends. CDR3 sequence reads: CASSYSQGGTYGYTF. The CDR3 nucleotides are TGTGCCAGCAGTTACTCCCAGGGTGGGACCTATGGCTACACCTTC.